This record concerns one TCR beta chain sequence. Its antigen remains unidentified. This entry comes from a study of cytomegalovirus exposure and HLA in healthy donors. The study, taken as a whole, reports: According to the study, 160 or so TCR beta chains were cytomegalovirus-associated. An analysis was carried out later, and it reportedly showed fewer N-insertions in an Asian-associated ancestry cluster than the roughly 670-donor mean.

The CDR3 loop spans 14 amino acids. The germline V and J ends were trimmed by 1 base and 3 bases, with 7 bases remaining between them. Germline assignment: CDR1 SGHRS and CDR2 YFSETQ. PCR was performed using 60 Vbeta and 13 Jbeta primers. Data came from immunoSEQ multiplex PCR; TCRdb stores just in-frame clones and leaves some out. The sample gives under 200,000 clones, over 70% of which show up once; 3.5% to 4% is in the top ten. The gene calls are TRBV5-1 and TRBJ2-2; unclear D gene. The origin of this receptor is a man aged 45-65 years in good health and CMV-seronegative. Sequences were obtained from PBMCs. This CDR3 reads CASSLMGDTGELFF. CDR3 nucleotide sequence: TGCGCCAGCAGCTTGATGGGCGACACCGGGGAGCTGTTTTTT.